The subject of this entry is one TCR beta chain. Its specificity is not known. The data were taken from a study of cytomegalovirus exposure and HLA in healthy donors. Background on the study: Among the roughly 400 genotyped donors, 70% to 90% were placed in the Caucasian-associated ancestry cluster. General observations from the study: In a later analysis, common viral pathogens appeared linked to several of the most significant clusters. Prediction of most subjects' HLA-A and HLA-B alleles by TCR beta sequences was reportedly accurate. The only immune exposure information that was available was CMV serostatus.

PCR employed 60 Vbeta and 13 Jbeta primers. Profiling relied on immunoSEQ multiplex PCR, and the TCRdb table lists in-frame clones only, not all of them. This sample has roughly 170,000 clones, with approximately 80% found just once. The receptor was isolated from a man aged 30 to 45 in good health and CMV-seropositive. What was sequenced was PBMCs.

As DNA, the CDR3 is TGTGCCAGCAGGGGGGGGCGCGGTGGCTACACCTTC. This gives the protein CASRGGRGGYTF. V usage is TRBV2 and J usage is TRBJ1-2; D might be TRBD1 (6 bases). Looked up from germline, CDR1 is SNHLY and CDR2 is FYNNEI. The CDR3 is made up of 12 amino acids. Trimming removed 6 bases from V and 7 bases from J, with 12 bases in between.